The rows below give T cell receptor beta chains drawn from one sample of a study of post-analysis software for immune sequencing data. TCRdb itself ran the PCR reads through MiXCR, one entry per CDR3 protein. Of fewer than 900,000 distinct CDR3 sequences detected, 40% to 55% appear once; the ten largest clones hold roughly 4.5%. The specimen sequenced was blood. These receptors originate from a girl aged 5-17 years with multiple sclerosis. The CDR3 runs from the conserved cysteine through the conserved F or W. The D gene is left open where the match is weak. Rows may omit the clone size; those that give it use once, few, many or a size class.

j_call v_call clone_size cdr3_length d_call cdr3_aa cdr3_nt
TRBJ1-1 TRBV7-2 - 14 - CASSTRNRDTEAFF TGTGCCAGCAGCACCCGGAACAGGGACACTGAAGCTTTCTTT
TRBJ1-2 TRBV6-5 few 14 TRBD1 CASSRLQGSGGYTF TGTGCCAGCAGCAGACTACAGGGGTCCGGTGGCTACACCTTC
TRBJ1-2 TRBV29-1 - 12 - CSVEDRDYGYTF TGCAGCGTTGAAGACCGGGACTATGGCTACACCTTC
TRBJ1-2 TRBV25-1 - 15 TRBD1 CASSEYAGTGDGYTF TGTGCCAGCAGTGAATATGCCGGGACAGGTGACGGCTACACCTTC
TRBJ1-2 TRBV20-1 - 15 - CSARNFEDRAPTYTF TGCAGTGCTAGGAATTTCGAGGACAGAGCTCCCACCTACACCTTC
TRBJ1-5 TRBV28 - 17 - CASSLRLGTISNQPQHF TGTGCCAGCAGTTTAAGATTGGGGACGATTAGCAATCAGCCCCAGCATTTT
TRBJ2-1 TRBV5-1 few 18 - CASSLGPDSLGPYNEQFF TGCGCCAGCAGCTTGGGCCCCGATAGCCTGGGCCCCTACAATGAGCAGTTCTTC
TRBJ2-5 TRBV27 - 16 TRBD1 CASSPRGQGAQETQYF TGTGCCAGCAGTCCCCGCGGACAGGGGGCCCAAGAGACCCAGTACTTC
TRBJ1-4 TRBV5-1 - 16 TRBD1 CASSLGGQGGSEKLFF TGCGCCAGCAGCTTGGGAGGACAGGGCGGTAGTGAAAAACTGTTTTTT
TRBJ2-3 TRBV11-2 - 18 TRBD2 CASSLESGRVVGTDTQYF TGTGCCAGCAGCTTAGAGAGCGGGAGGGTTGTGGGCACAGATACGCAGTATTTT
TRBJ2-1 TRBV7-2 - 15 - CASSLETGRNNEQFF TGTGCCAGCAGCTTAGAGACAGGAAGAAACAATGAGCAGTTCTTC
TRBJ2-5 TRBV7-8 - 15 - CASSFGQVYQETQYF TGTGCCAGCAGCTTCGGGCAGGTGTACCAAGAGACCCAGTACTTC
TRBJ2-7 TRBV20-1 few 14 TRBD1 CSATSDRGSYEQYF TGCAGTGCAACTTCGGACAGGGGGTCCTACGAGCAGTACTTC
TRBJ2-7 TRBV24-1 - 10 - CATSIYEQYF TGTGCCACCAGTATATACGAGCAGTACTTC
TRBJ1-6 TRBV5-1 - 16 TRBD1 CASSLEPGQPTSPLHF TGCGCCAGCAGCTTGGAACCGGGACAGCCGACTTCACCCCTCCACTTT
TRBJ1-4 TRBV5-1 few 14 - CASSLAQGRGKLFF TGCGCCAGCAGCTTGGCCCAGGGACGAGGAAAACTGTTTTTT